This T cell receptor beta chain was observed in a study of technical replicates of blood from a few donors (dated by TCRdb to 2016 to 2017). Concerning this clone itself: This clone's antigen is unknown. Base quality data are lacking; no much larger clone is found one base away.

Library preparation used the immunoSEQ multiplex PCR assay. TCRdb limited this immuneACCESS table to in-frame rearrangements with V and J called. A share of clones is missing; checked studies link under half to unresolved V genes, and the rest is unexplained. This sample has roughly 100,000 clones in its table, and nearly 97% of those were observed once. About 0.24% of the sample belongs to the ten largest clones. Its CDR3 holds 13 amino acids, cysteine through phenylalanine. The entry retains the CDR3 DNA only, 39 bases that are in frame from base 1. V is shortened by 6 bases, J by 1 base, and the region joining them spans 9 bases. From the germline V gene, CDR1 is MNHNS and CDR2 is SASEGT.

Sequencing used T cells isolated from PBMCs. The clonotype originates from a human donor in good health. This chain joins TRBV6-1 to TRBJ2-5; the D gene is perhaps TRBD1, on 6 matching bases. The base sequence is TGTGCCAGCAGGGACAGCGTCCAAGAGACCCAGTACTTC. This codes for CASRDSVQETQYF.